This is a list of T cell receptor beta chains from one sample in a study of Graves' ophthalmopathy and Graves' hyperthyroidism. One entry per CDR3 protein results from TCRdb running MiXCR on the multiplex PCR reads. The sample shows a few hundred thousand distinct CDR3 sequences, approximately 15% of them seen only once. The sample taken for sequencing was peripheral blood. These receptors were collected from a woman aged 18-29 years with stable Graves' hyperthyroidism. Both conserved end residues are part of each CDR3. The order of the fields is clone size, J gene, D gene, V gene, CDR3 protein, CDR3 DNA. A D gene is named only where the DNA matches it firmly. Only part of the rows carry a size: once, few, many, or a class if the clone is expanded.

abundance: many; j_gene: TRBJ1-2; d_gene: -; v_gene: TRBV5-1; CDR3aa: CASRQPPYGYTF; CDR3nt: TGCGCCAGCAGGCAGCCACCCTATGGCTACACCTTC
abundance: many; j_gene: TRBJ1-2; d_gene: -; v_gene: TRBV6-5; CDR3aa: CASSYSRVNYGYTF; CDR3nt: TGTGCCAGCAGTTACTCCAGGGTTAACTATGGCTACACCTTC
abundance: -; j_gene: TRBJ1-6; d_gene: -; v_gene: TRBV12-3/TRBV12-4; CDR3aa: CASSEDRGRDSPLHF; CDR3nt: TGTGCCAGCAGTGAAGACCGGGGTAGAGACTCACCCCTCCACTTT
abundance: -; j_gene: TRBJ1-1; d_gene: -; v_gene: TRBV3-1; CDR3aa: CASRPRGKNTEAFF; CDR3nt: TGTGCCAGCAGGCCCCGGGGGAAGAACACTGAAGCTTTCTTT
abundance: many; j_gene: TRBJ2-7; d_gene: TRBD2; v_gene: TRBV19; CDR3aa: CASSIGFGSPVLAGGYEQYF; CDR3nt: TGTGCCAGTAGTATTGGGTTCGGGAGCCCAGTCCTGGCGGGGGGTTACGAGCAGTACTTC
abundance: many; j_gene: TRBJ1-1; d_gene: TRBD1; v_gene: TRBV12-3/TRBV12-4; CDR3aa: CASSWTGSTEAFF; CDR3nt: TGTGCCAGCAGCTGGACAGGGAGCACTGAAGCTTTCTTT
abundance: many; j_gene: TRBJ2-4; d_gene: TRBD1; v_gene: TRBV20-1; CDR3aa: CSARVGTGTIQYF; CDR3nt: TGCAGTGCTAGAGTCGGGACAGGGACCATTCAGTACTTC
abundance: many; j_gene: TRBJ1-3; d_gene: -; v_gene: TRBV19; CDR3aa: CASSSGRYGNTIYF; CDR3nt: TGTGCCAGTAGTAGCGGCCGTTATGGAAACACCATATATTTT
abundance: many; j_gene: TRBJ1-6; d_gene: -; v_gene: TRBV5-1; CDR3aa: CASGAGQNNSPLHF; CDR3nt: TGCGCCTCGGGTGCCGGACAGAATAATTCACCCCTCCACTTT
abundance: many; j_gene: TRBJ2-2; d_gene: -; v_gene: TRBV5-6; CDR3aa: CASSGTRDTVNTGELFF; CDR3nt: TGTGCCAGCAGCGGAACCCGGGACACCGTGAACACCGGGGAGCTGTTTTTT
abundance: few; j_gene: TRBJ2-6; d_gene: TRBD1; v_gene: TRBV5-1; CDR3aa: CASSSAGTGASGANVLTF; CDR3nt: TGCGCCAGCAGCTCGGCCGGGACAGGGGCCTCTGGGGCCAACGTCCTGACTTTC
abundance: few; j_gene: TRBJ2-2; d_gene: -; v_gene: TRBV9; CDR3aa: CASSVALWGTRVVGTGELFF; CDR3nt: TGTGCCAGCAGCGTAGCTTTATGGGGGACCCGGGTTGTTGGCACCGGGGAGCTGTTTTTT
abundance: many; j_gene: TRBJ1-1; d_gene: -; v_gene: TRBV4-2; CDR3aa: CASSQDGLRGRVNTEAFF; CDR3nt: TGTGCCAGCAGCCAAGATGGGTTAAGGGGCAGAGTGAACACTGAAGCTTTCTTT
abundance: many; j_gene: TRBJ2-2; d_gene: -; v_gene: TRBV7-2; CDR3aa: CASSPETVNTGELFF; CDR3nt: TGTGCCAGCAGCCCTGAGACAGTTAACACCGGGGAGCTGTTTTTT
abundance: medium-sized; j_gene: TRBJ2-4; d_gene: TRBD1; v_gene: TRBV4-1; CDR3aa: CASSQDTRGHVIQYF; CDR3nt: TGCGCCAGCAGCCAAGATACCAGGGGGCATGTCATTCAGTACTTC
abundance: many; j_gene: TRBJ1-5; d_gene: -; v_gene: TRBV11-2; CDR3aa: CASSSFSNQPQHF; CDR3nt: TGTGCCAGCAGCTCCTTCAGCAATCAGCCCCAGCATTTT
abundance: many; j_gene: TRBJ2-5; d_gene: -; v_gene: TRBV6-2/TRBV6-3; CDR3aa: CASSPAKAETQYF; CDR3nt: TGTGCCAGCAGTCCCGCCAAGGCGGAGACCCAGTACTTC